The TCR beta chain described here comes from a study of spatial heterogeneity in lung cancer. Study conclusions and caveats: Tumor TCRs that were ubiquitous and expanded showed up in blood more at resection than follow-up.

The time point here: sample taken at primary tumor resection. Sequencing of whole RNA from tumor, nontumor lung or frozen PBMC involved no sorting. In this sample, this clonotype turned up a few times. Its antigen remains unknown. Each TCR cDNA molecule bore a unique molecular identifier. TCRdb independently ran MiXCR on the 5' RACE reads; one entry per CDR3 protein. The table shows 30,000 to 45,000 distinct CDR3 sequences, with 7% to 7.5% occurring only once. In germline, CDR1 is SGHTA, CDR2 FQGNSA. V was clipped by 1 base and J by 3 bases; unmatched bases: 5. CDR3 size: 16 residues. The sequence derives from a female donor with early-stage non-small cell lung cancer. The specimen comprised PBMCs, sampled at surgery. This chain connects TRBV7-2 to TRBJ1-3; TRBD1 agrees at 8 bases. The CDR3 is CASSLVQGASGNTIYF. In DNA form, the CDR3 reads TGTGCCAGCAGCTTAGTGCAGGGGGCGAGTGGAAACACCATATATTTT.